The 29 T cell receptor beta chains given below trace back to one sample, sequenced in a study of siplizumab effects on memory and regulatory T cells. Produced via immunoSEQ multiplex PCR; TCRdb's table is partial and in-frame only. The sample has more than 90,000 clones; about 94% are singletons. The sample was non-Treg CD4+ T cells sorted from blood. Every receptor here comes from a human donor in good health.

V is TRBV6-5 and J is TRBJ2-2; D not certain. The CDR3 contains 15 residues. Germline CDR1 MNHEY, CDR2 SVGAGI. With 7 bases removed from V and 2 bases from J, the gap between germline ends came to 14 bases. CDR3 bases: TGTGCCAGCAACCGTGCCGACTCAAACACCGGGGAGCTGTTTTTT. This translates into CASNRADSNTGELFF.

The chain links TRBV5-6 to TRBJ2-7, with a weak D call TRBD1 (6 bases). The CDR3 is 16 residues long. The V gene lost 4 bases and the J gene lost 1 base, with 18 bases spanning the gap. CDR1 is SGHDT and CDR2 is YYEEEE in the germline V gene. The CDR3 coding sequence is TGTGCCAGCAGCCTGTACAGGGCTCGCTATTCCTACGAGCAGTACTTC. Amino acid sequence: CASSLYRARYSYEQYF.

The rearrangement links TRBV29-1 to TRBJ2-5; D remains ambiguous. This CDR3 is 11 amino acids long. Trimming took off 5 bases at V and 5 bases at J, with 9 bases between the two ends. CDR1 is SQVTM and CDR2 is ANQGSEA in the germline V gene. CDR3 loop: CSVFNYETQYF. In DNA form, the CDR3 reads TGCAGCGTTTTCAACTACGAGACCCAGTACTTC.

The chain couples TRBV5-4 to TRBJ1-2, with a weak D call TRBD1 (5 bases). CDR3 length equals 11 residues. The germline gives CDR1 SGHNT, CDR2 YYREEE (reference sequence). V dropped 3 bases and J dropped 8 bases, with 8 bases sitting between them. The CDR3 spells CASSWRGGYTF. CDR3 nucleotides: TGTGCCAGCAGCTGGCGGGGGGGCTACACCTTC.

The gene calls are TRBV19 and TRBJ2-5, with D possibly TRBD2 on 7 matching bases. The J call may be wrong; the DNA end is better matched by TRBJ2-7. Looked up from germline, CDR1 is LNHDA and CDR2 is SQIVND (reference sequence). The CDR3 has 14 amino acids. For the CDR3, the DNA is TGTGCCAGTAGTACGTGGGAGGGGGCCTACGAGCAGTACTTC. It is translated as CASSTWEGAYEQYF.

This chain connects TRBV6-6 to TRBJ1-2, with D possibly TRBD1 on 5 matching bases. Deletions cut 1 base from V and 3 bases from J, with 9 bases between. CDR1 is MNHNY and CDR2 is SVGAGI in the germline V gene (reference sequence). CDR3 size: 14 residues. CDR3 amino acids: CASSYFIQDYGYTF. CDR3 nucleotide sequence: TGTGCCAGCAGTTACTTCATACAGGACTATGGCTACACCTTC.

The J gene is TRBJ1-1, the V gene TRBV5-4; 8 bases match TRBD1. J was trimmed by 0 bases and V by 2 bases; bases with no gene match: 3. The CDR3 has 15 amino acids. CDR1 and CDR2 (germline): SGHNT, YYREEE (reference sequence). DNA of the CDR3: TGTGCCAGCAGCTTACAGGGGGTCATGAACACTGAAGCTTTCTTT. This translates into CASSLQGVMNTEAFF.

The CDR3 loop is CASRSGLPSNQPQHF. Written as DNA, the CDR3 is TGTGCCAGCAGATCGGGACTGCCTAGCAATCAGCCCCAGCATTTT. The chain joins TRBV28 to TRBJ1-5; D may be TRBD1 (5 bases). The CDR3 spans 15 residues. Germline V lookup: CDR1 MDHEN, CDR2 SYDVKM. Trimming cost V 6 bases and J 0 bases, with 12 bases left between them.

This clone was picked up one time. This chain joins TRBV6-4 and TRBJ2-2; possible D gene TRBD2, 5 bases. The germline V gene encodes CDR1 MRHNA and CDR2 SNTAGT. CDR3 size: 16 residues. V gave up 3 bases and J gave up 2 bases, with 13 bases separating them. The CDR3 here is CASSEDGRTNTGELFF. CDR3 nucleotide sequence: TGTGCCAGCAGTGAAGACGGGCGGACTAACACCGGGGAGCTGTTTTTT.

The gene calls are TRBV6-1 and TRBJ2-7; possibly TRBD1 for D (6 bases). This CDR3 region has 14 residues. Trimming stripped 5 bases from V and 2 bases from J, with 13 bases between. Germline V gene sequence: CDR1 MNHNS, CDR2 SASEGT. CDR3 DNA: TGTGCCAGCAGTAACAGGGTGTTGACCTACGAGCAGTACTTC. Its translation: CASSNRVLTYEQYF.

The rearrangement links TRBV5-1 to TRBJ1-6; TRBD1 matches at 9 bases. Germline V CDR1 and CDR2: SGHRS, YFSETQ. J was trimmed by 3 bases and V by 4 bases; bases with no gene match: 8. This CDR3 region has 17 residues. The CDR3: CASSRNLGQGYNSPLHF. CDR3 sequence (DNA): TGCGCCAGCAGCCGGAATTTGGGACAGGGCTATAATTCACCCCTCCACTTT.

The chain carries TRBV9 and TRBJ2-1; 10 positions agree with TRBD2. Germline assignment: CDR1 SGDLS and CDR2 YYNGEE. CDR3 length equals 14 residues. The V gene end was trimmed by 1 base and the J gene end by 9 bases; junction bases not matched to a gene: 4. The CDR3 sequence: CASSVSGRAGEQFF. The CDR3 region has the DNA TGTGCCAGCAGCGTAAGCGGGAGGGCCGGTGAGCAGTTCTTC.

The chain joins TRBV6-5 to TRBJ2-7; unclear D gene. Germline CDR1 is MNHEY and CDR2 is SVGAGI. Trimming removed 7 bases from V and 1 base from J, with 8 bases in between. This CDR3 contains 12 residues. Written as DNA, the CDR3 is TGTGCCAGCAAGGCGTTGTCCTACGAGCAGTACTTC. Protein product: CASKALSYEQYF.

The J gene is TRBJ1-2, the V gene TRBV5-1; weak D call: TRBD1 (6 bases). This CDR3 is built from 12 residues. Germline CDR1 is SGHRS and CDR2 is YFSETQ. Trimming shortened V by 0 bases and J by 8 bases, and 8 bases separated the two germline ends. CDR3 amino acids: CASSLDGGGYTF. CDR3 bases: TGCGCCAGCAGCTTGGATGGGGGCGGCTACACCTTC.

The CDR3 region is CASSLSPTWADTQYF. CDR3 DNA: TGTGCCAGCAGTTTATCCCCTACTTGGGCAGATACGCAGTATTTT. This rearrangement joins TRBV27 to TRBJ2-3; D not certain. Looked up from germline, CDR1 is MNHEY and CDR2 is SMNVEV (reference sequence). This CDR3 spans 15 amino acids. V dropped 0 bases and J dropped 4 bases, with 11 bases sitting between them.

A note on this clone: Sequence at one end of the junction differs from germline and may be a read error. This sequence joins TRBV11-1 and TRBJ2-7; D may be TRBD1 (6 bases). Germline CDR1 reads SGHAT; CDR2 reads FQDESV (reference sequence). The CDR3 is made up of 16 amino acids. The CDR3, as DNA: TGTGCCAGCAGCCCCCGACCCTCCGGCCGCCAGGGGCCTGCCAACTTC. This gives the protein CASSPRPSGRQGPANF.

This chain links TRBV5-1 with TRBJ2-5, with a weak D call TRBD2 (7 bases). The CDR3 is 15 amino acids. Germline assignment: CDR1 SGHRS and CDR2 YFSETQ. V dropped 1 base and J dropped 1 base, with 11 bases sitting between them. This CDR3 is CASSLTGGPQETQYF. DNA for the CDR3: TGCGCCAGCAGCTTGACGGGGGGCCCCCAAGAGACCCAGTACTTC.

For the CDR3, the DNA is TGCAGCGTTGTGTATCAGGCAGATACGCAGTATTTT. This encodes CSVVYQADTQYF. The rearrangement links TRBV29-1 to TRBJ2-3; D call uncertain. This CDR3 comprises 12 residues. Trimming removed 4 bases at V and 4 bases at J, with 9 bases between. In germline, CDR1 is SQVTM, CDR2 ANQGSEA.

V is TRBV27 and J is TRBJ2-3; 8 bases agree with TRBD1. J lost 1 base, V lost 2 bases, and 2 bases had no gene match. CDR3 length: 15 amino acids. Germline loops: CDR1 MNHEY, CDR2 SMNVEV (reference sequence). Here the CDR3 reads CASSLAGGRTDTQYF. The DNA of the CDR3 is TGTGCCAGCAGTTTAGCAGGGGGCCGCACAGATACGCAGTATTTT.

This clone occurred a few times. V is TRBV10-2 and J is TRBJ2-7, with D possibly TRBD2 on 6 matching bases. Germline V gene lookup returns CDR1 WSHSY and CDR2 SAAADI. The CDR3 length is 13 residues. The V end lost 0 bases, the J end lost 6 bases, and 9 bases lay between the germline ends. The CDR3 here is CASSESTSREQYF. Written as DNA, the CDR3 is TGCGCCAGCAGTGAGTCGACTAGTCGCGAGCAGTACTTC.

This chain uses TRBV30 with TRBJ1-6; D is undetermined. V was shortened by 0 bases and J by 8 bases, with 11 bases between the two germline ends. This CDR3 region has 14 residues. Germline V gene data show CDR1 as GTSNPN and CDR2 as SVGIG (reference sequence). The CDR3 loop reads CAWSVRQDYSPLHF. For the CDR3, the DNA is TGTGCCTGGAGTGTACGGCAAGACTATTCACCCCTCCACTTT.

The V call is TRBV15, the J call TRBJ2-1; 8 bases agree with TRBD2. Germline V CDR1 and CDR2: LNHNV, YYDKDF (reference sequence). V shed 0 bases, J shed 0 bases, and the junction held 1 base outside the gene matches. CDR3 length: 16 residues. The CDR3 here is CATSRERGVSYNEQFF. CDR3 in DNA: TGTGCCACCAGCAGAGAGCGGGGGGTCTCCTACAATGAGCAGTTCTTC. Full variable domain (outside the CDR3, taken from reference TRBV15 and TRBJ2-1): DAMVIQNPRYQVTQFGKPVTLSCSQTLNHNVMYWYQQKSSQAPKLLFHYYDKDFNNEADTPDNFQSRRPNTSFCFLDIRSPGLGDTAMYLCATSRERGVSYNEQFFGPGTRLTVL.

DNA of the CDR3: TGTGCCAGCAGCGGCCATCGGGGCTTCAGCCAGCAGTACTTC. Protein sequence: CASSGHRGFSQQYF. The chain employs TRBV9 and TRBJ2-7, with D perhaps being TRBD1 or TRBD2 (5 bases each). CDR1 SGDLS and CDR2 YYNGEE come from the germline V gene. There are 14 residues in the CDR3. V was pared by 3 bases and J by 8 bases, with 18 bases between.

As for this clone: The same CDR3 is also encoded by other DNA sequences in this sample. The chain employs TRBV5-1 and TRBJ2-5, with unresolved D. Germline V gene data show CDR1 as SGHRS and CDR2 as YFSETQ. V lost 0 bases to trimming and J lost 2 bases, with 2 bases between them. The CDR3 totals 12 residues. The CDR3 bases are TGCGCCAGCAGCTTGGGACAAGAGACCCAGTACTTC. It translates to CASSLGQETQYF.

V is TRBV30 and J is TRBJ1-2, with D hard to call. Germline CDR1 is GTSNPN and CDR2 is SVGIG (reference sequence). This CDR3 has 14 amino acids. The germline V and J ends were trimmed by 0 bases and 7 bases, with 15 bases remaining between them. The CDR3 DNA reads TGTGCCTGGAGTGTACGTCTCAGGACCGGTGGCTACACCTTC. Translation: CAWSVRLRTGGYTF.

The chain joins TRBV5-8 to TRBJ2-1; D remains ambiguous. The ends were cut back, 4 bases at V and 5 bases at J, with 19 bases in the middle. The length of the CDR3 is 16 residues. Germline V lookup: CDR1 SGHTS, CDR2 YDEGEE. CDR3 sequence reads: CASSPRFLRSNNEQFF. The CDR3, as DNA: TGTGCCAGCAGCCCCAGGTTCTTGCGGTCAAACAATGAGCAGTTCTTC.

This chain joins TRBV2 and TRBJ1-6; D might be TRBD1 (5 bases). Germline CDR1 reads SNHLY; CDR2 reads FYNNEI. The V end lost 6 bases, the J end lost 8 bases, and 14 bases lay between the germline ends. The CDR3 runs 14 residues. The DNA of the CDR3 is TGTGCCAGCAGAAATCAGGGCTTGGATTCACCCCTCCACTTT. Translating gives CASRNQGLDSPLHF.

The chain joins TRBV5-5 to TRBJ2-6; 7 bases are a match to TRBD1. With V trimmed by 2 bases and J by 4 bases, 3 bases remained unmatched. This CDR3 has 15 amino acids. Germline V lookup: CDR1 SGHKS, CDR2 YYEKEE (reference sequence). CDR3 nucleotides: TGTGCCAGCAGCTTTACAGGGGTAGGGGCCAACGTCCTGACTTTC. It codes for CASSFTGVGANVLTF.

V is TRBV30 and J is TRBJ2-1; no clear D. The CDR3 is 12 residues long. The germline gives CDR1 GTSNPN, CDR2 SVGIG (reference sequence). The V and J ends lost 1 base and 9 bases respectively, with 10 bases between them. The CDR3 here is CAWSGLVPEQFF. The CDR3 DNA reads as TGTGCCTGGAGTGGACTGGTCCCTGAGCAGTTCTTC. Full variable domain (missing parts from reference TRBV30 and TRBJ2-1): SQTIHQWPATLVQPVGSPLSLECTVEGTSNPNLYWYRQAAGRGLQLLFYSVGIGQISSEVPQNLSASRPQDRQFILSSKKLLLSDSGFYLCAWSGLVPEQFFGPGTRLTVL.